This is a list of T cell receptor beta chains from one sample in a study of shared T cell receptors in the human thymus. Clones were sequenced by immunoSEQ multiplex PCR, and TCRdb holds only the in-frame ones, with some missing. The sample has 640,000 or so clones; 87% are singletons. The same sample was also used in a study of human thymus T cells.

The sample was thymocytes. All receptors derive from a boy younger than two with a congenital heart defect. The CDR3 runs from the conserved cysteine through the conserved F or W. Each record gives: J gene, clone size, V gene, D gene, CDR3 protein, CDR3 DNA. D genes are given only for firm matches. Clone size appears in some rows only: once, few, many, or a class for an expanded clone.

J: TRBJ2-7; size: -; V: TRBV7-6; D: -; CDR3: CASSLGSGQSGQYF; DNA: TGTGCCAGCAGCTTAGGATCAGGGCAATCAGGGCAGTACTTC
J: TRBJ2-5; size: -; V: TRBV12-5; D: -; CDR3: CASGVGHPQETQYF; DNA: TGTGCTAGTGGTGTGGGACACCCCCAAGAGACCCAGTACTTC
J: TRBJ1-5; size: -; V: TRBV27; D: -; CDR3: CASSFREYQPQHF; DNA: TGTGCCAGCAGTTTCCGCGAGTATCAGCCCCAGCATTTT
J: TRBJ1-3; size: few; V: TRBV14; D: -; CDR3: CASSQDVYGQNSGNTIYF; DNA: TGTGCCAGCAGCCAAGATGTTTATGGACAGAACTCTGGAAACACCATATATTTT
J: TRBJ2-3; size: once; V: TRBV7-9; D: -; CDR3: CASSLGGPHTDTQYF; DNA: TGTGCCAGCAGCTTAGGGGGGCCTCACACAGATACGCAGTATTTT
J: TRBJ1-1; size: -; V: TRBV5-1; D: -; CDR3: CASSSSTGNTEAFF; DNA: TGCGCCAGCAGCTCTTCCACAGGAAACACTGAAGCTTTCTTT
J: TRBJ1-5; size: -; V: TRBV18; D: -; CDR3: CASSPTGQMDQPQHF; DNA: TGTGCCAGCTCACCCACGGGACAAATGGATCAGCCCCAGCATTTT
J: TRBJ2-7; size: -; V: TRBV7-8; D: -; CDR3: CASSLRTASSYEQYF; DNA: TGTGCCAGCAGCCTCAGGACAGCTAGCTCCTACGAGCAGTACTTC
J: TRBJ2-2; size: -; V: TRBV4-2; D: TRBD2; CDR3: CASSQGDSGGVRRMFF; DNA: TGTGCCAGCAGCCAAGGTGATAGCGGGGGGGTCAGAAGGATGTTTTTT
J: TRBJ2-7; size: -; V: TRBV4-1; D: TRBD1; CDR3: CASSPKTRDRGAYEQYF; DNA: TGCGCCAGCAGTCCAAAGACTCGGGACAGGGGCGCTTACGAGCAGTACTTC
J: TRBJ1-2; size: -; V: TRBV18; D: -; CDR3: CASSPFQGYTNYGYTF; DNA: TGTGCCAGCTCACCATTCCAGGGCTATACTAACTATGGCTACACCTTC
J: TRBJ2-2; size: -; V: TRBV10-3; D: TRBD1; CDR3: CAISEFKGAKDTGELFF; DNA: TGTGCCATCAGTGAGTTCAAGGGGGCTAAGGACACCGGGGAGCTGTTTTTT
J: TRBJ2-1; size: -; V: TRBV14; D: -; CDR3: CASSQATGASYNEQFF; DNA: TGTGCCAGCAGCCAAGCGACGGGAGCCTCCTACAATGAGCAGTTCTTC
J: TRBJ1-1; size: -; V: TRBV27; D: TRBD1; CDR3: CASTPGQGAEAFF; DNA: TGTGCCAGCACCCCCGGGCAGGGGGCTGAAGCTTTCTTT
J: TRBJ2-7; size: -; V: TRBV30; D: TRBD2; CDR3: CARSVLGRGEAGHEQYF; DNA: TGTGCCCGGAGTGTACTTGGTCGGGGGGAGGCAGGGCACGAGCAGTACTTC
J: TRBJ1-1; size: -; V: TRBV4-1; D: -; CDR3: CASSQGGGVRTEAFF; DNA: TGCGCCAGCAGCCAAGGCGGAGGGGTTCGAACTGAAGCTTTCTTT
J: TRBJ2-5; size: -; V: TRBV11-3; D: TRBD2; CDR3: CASSVSSGKVGETQYF; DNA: TGTGCCAGCAGCGTATCTAGCGGGAAAGTTGGAGAGACCCAGTACTTC
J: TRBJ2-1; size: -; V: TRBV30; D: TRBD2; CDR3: CAWRWLAGGQSYNEQFF; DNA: TGTGCCTGGAGGTGGCTAGCGGGAGGGCAGTCCTACAATGAGCAGTTCTTC
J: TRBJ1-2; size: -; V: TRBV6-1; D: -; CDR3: CASSDGRGSGYTF; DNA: TGTGCCAGCAGTGATGGGCGGGGATCTGGCTACACCTTC
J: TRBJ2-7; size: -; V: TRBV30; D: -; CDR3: CAWLQGFSYEQYF; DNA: TGTGCCTGGTTGCAGGGTTTCTCCTACGAGCAGTACTTC
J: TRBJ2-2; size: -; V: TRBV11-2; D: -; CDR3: CASSFGSGNTGELFF; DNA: TGTGCCAGCAGTTTTGGGTCAGGGAACACCGGGGAGCTGTTTTTT
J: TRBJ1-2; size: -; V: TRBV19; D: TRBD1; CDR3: CASSIRDRPYGYTF; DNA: TGTGCCAGTAGTATCCGGGACAGACCCTATGGCTACACCTTC
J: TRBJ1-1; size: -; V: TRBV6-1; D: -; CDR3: CASSDRSGLNTEAFF; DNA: TGTGCCAGCAGTGATCGGTCAGGGTTGAACACTGAAGCTTTCTTT
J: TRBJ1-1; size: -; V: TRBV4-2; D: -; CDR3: CASSQGAGVNTEAFF; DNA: TGTGCCAGCAGCCAAGGGGCAGGGGTGAACACTGAAGCTTTCTTT
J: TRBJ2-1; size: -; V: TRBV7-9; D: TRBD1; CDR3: CASRSRDRGWDNEQFF; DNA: TGTGCCAGCAGGTCCCGGGACAGGGGGTGGGACAATGAGCAGTTCTTC
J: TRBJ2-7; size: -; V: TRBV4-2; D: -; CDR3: CASSQAYPDRDDYEQYF; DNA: TGTGCCAGCAGCCAAGCCTATCCTGACAGAGACGACTACGAGCAGTACTTC
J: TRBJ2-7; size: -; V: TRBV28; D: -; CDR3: CASQYFGRPYEQYF; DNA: TGTGCCAGTCAGTATTTTGGGCGACCCTACGAGCAGTACTTC
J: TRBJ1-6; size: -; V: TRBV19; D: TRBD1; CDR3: CASSITGASPLHF; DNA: TGTGCCAGTAGTATTACAGGGGCCTCACCCCTCCACTTT
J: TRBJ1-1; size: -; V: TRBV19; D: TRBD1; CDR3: CASSPRGQDTEAFF; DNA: TGTGCCAGTAGTCCCAGGGGACAGGACACTGAAGCTTTCTTT
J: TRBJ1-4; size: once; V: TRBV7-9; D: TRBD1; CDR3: CASSPSGSTGGPEKLFF; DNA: TGTGCCAGCAGCCCCTCTGGTTCTACAGGGGGTCCGGAAAAACTGTTTTTT
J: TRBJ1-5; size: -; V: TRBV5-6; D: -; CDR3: CASSLAEPNQPQHF; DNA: TGTGCCAGCAGCTTGGCGGAGCCCAATCAGCCCCAGCATTTT
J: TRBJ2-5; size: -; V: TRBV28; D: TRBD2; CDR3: CASLTSGVQETQYF; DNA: TGTGCCAGCTTGACTAGCGGGGTACAAGAGACCCAGTACTTC
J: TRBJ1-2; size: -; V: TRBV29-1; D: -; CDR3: CRVEALLHTF; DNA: TGCAGAGTTGAAGCACTACTGCACACCTTC
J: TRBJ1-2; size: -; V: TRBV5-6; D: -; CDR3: CASSFGTGSGYTF; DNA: TGTGCCAGCAGCTTTGGCACGGGGTCTGGCTACACCTTC
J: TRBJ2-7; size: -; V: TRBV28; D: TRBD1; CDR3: CASSSGPGTGRYEQYF; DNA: TGTGCCAGCAGTTCCGGCCCCGGGACAGGGAGGTACGAGCAGTACTTC
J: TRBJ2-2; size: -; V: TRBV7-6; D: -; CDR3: CASSSGETGELFF; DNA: TGTGCCAGCAGCTCAGGGGAGACCGGGGAGCTGTTTTTT
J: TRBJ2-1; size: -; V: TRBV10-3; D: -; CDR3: CAISASTEQLINEQFF; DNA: TGTGCCATCAGCGCCTCGACAGAGCAACTCATCAATGAGCAGTTCTTC